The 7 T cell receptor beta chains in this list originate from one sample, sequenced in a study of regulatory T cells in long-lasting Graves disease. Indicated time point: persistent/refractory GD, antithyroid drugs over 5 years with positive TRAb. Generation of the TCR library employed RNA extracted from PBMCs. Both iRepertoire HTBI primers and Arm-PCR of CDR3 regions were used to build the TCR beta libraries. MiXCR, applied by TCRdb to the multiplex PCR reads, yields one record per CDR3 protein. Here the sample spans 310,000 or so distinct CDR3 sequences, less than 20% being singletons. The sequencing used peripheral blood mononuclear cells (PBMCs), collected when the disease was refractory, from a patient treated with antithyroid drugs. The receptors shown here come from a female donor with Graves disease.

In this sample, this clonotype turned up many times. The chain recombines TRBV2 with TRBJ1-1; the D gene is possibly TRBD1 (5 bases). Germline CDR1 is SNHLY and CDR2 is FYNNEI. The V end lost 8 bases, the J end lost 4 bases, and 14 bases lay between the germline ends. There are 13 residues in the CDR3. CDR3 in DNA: TGTGCCAGCGGCTCCGGGGCTCGCACTGAAGCTTTCTTT. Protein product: CASGSGARTEAFF.

The CDR3 reads CASSPGQVTTEAFF. For the CDR3, the DNA is TGTGCCAGCTCACCGGGGCAGGTTACCACTGAAGCTTTCTTT. This chain joins TRBV18 and TRBJ1-1, with D tentatively TRBD1 (5 bases). The germline V and J ends were trimmed by 3 bases and 4 bases, with 12 bases remaining between them. CDR3 length equals 14 residues. The V gene's germline CDR1 is KGHSH and CDR2 LQKENI.

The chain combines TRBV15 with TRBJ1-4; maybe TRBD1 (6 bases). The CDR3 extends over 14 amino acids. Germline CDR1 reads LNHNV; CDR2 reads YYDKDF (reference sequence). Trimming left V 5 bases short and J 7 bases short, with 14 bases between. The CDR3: CATSQTGFGEKLFF. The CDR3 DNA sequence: TGTGCCACCAGCCAAACAGGGTTCGGTGAAAAACTGTTTTTT.

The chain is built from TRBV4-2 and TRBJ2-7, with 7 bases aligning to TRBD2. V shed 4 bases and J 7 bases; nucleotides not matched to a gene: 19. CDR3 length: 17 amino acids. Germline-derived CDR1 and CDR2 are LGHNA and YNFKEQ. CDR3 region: CASSPGPGGPGRQEQYF. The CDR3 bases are TGTGCCAGCAGCCCTGGGCCGGGGGGACCGGGTCGGCAGGAGCAGTACTTC.

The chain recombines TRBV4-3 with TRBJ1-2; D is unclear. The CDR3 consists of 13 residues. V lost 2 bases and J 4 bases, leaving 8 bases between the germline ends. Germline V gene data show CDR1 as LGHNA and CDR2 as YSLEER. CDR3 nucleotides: TGCGCCAGCAGCCAAAGGACGGGCTATGGCTACACCTTC. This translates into CASSQRTGYGYTF.

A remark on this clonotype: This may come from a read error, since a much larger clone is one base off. In nucleotides, the CDR3 is TGCAGTGCTAGAGTCCTGGGACAGGGTAGTTATGGCTACACCTTC. Translation: CSARVLGQGSYGYTF. The V and J genes are TRBV20-1 and TRBJ1-2, with 9 bases that match TRBD1. Trimming took 1 base from V and 5 from J; bases not matched to a gene: 8. Looked up from germline, CDR1 is DFQATT and CDR2 is SNEGSKA (reference sequence). The CDR3 covers 15 residues.

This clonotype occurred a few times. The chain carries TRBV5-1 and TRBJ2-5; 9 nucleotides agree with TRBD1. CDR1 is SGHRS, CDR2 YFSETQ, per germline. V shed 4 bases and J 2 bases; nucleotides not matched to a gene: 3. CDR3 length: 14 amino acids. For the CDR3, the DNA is TGCGCCAGCAGCCATGGGACAGGGCAAGAGACCCAGTACTTC. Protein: CASSHGTGQETQYF.